Listed below are T cell receptor beta chains from one sample, sequenced in a study of T cell responses to AZD1222 COVID-19 vaccine. The repertoire was sequenced with immunoSEQ multiplex PCR; TCRdb's copy has only in-frame clones and lacks some. The table has some 99,000 clones, approximately 86% seen once. The sequencing here drew on peripheral blood, taken on day 0 of AZD1222 vaccination. Receptors originate from an adult in good health. The CDR3 runs from the conserved cysteine through the conserved F or W. D genes are given only for firm matches. The size entry is marked missing in some rows and otherwise reads once, few, many or a size class.

v_call,d_call,clone_size,cdr3_length,j_call,cdr3_aa,cdr3_nt
TRBV5-4,NA,NA,13,TRBJ2-3,CASSLGGADTQYF,TGTGCCAGCAGCTTGGGGGGGGCAGATACGCAGTATTTT
TRBV6-5,NA,NA,14,TRBJ2-3,CASKVGGRTDTQYF,TGTGCCAGCAAGGTGGGAGGTAGGACAGATACGCAGTATTTT
TRBV7-7,NA,NA,13,TRBJ2-1,CASSTSPGNEQFF,TGTGCCAGCAGCACAAGTCCCGGCAATGAGCAGTTCTTC
TRBV19,NA,NA,16,TRBJ1-4,CASSMEEGATNEKLFF,TGTGCCAGTAGTATGGAGGAGGGAGCAACTAATGAAAAACTGTTTTTT
TRBV19,TRBD2,NA,14,TRBJ2-1,CASSIRTRNNEQFF,TGTGCCAGTAGTATACGGACTAGAAACAATGAGCAGTTCTTC
TRBV30,NA,NA,11,TRBJ1-1,CAWNLAAEAFF,TGTGCCTGGAACTTGGCAGCTGAAGCTTTCTTT
TRBV4-1,NA,NA,15,TRBJ2-3,CASSPSYQGPDTQYF,TGCGCCAGCAGCCCTAGTTATCAGGGGCCAGATACGCAGTATTTT
TRBV24-1,NA,few,13,TRBJ2-7,CATSEQSSYEQYF,TGTGCCACCAGTGAGCAGAGCTCCTACGAGCAGTACTTC
TRBV19,NA,few,11,TRBJ1-1,CASSSNTEAFF,TGTGCCAGTTCTTCGAACACTGAAGCTTTCTTT
TRBV5-1,NA,NA,14,TRBJ1-6,CASSPQGQNSPLHF,TGCGCCAGCAGCCCCCAGGGGCAGAATTCACCCCTCCACTTT
TRBV5-4,NA,NA,12,TRBJ1-2,CASSLPAGGYTF,TGTGCCAGCAGCTTGCCAGCGGGAGGCTACACCTTC
TRBV19,NA,NA,14,TRBJ2-5,CASSIQSSGETQYF,TGTGCCAGTAGTATACAGAGCTCTGGGGAGACCCAGTACTTC
TRBV5-4,TRBD2,NA,18,TRBJ2-1,CASSSPQVTSGGAGEQFF,TGTGCCAGCAGCTCTCCTCAGGTCACTAGCGGGGGGGCCGGTGAGCAGTTCTTC
TRBV27,TRBD1,NA,13,TRBJ1-2,CASSIRTGEGYTF,TGTGCCAGCAGTATTCGGACAGGGGAGGGCTACACCTTC
TRBV5-1,NA,NA,14,TRBJ2-2,CASSLEQNTGELFF,TGCGCCAGCAGCTTGGAGCAGAACACCGGGGAGCTGTTTTTT
TRBV7-9,NA,NA,12,TRBJ2-2,CASSQGPGELFF,TGTGCCAGCAGCCAAGGGCCCGGGGAGCTGTTTTTT
TRBV2,NA,NA,13,TRBJ2-3,CASSEGGADTQYF,TGTGCCAGCAGTGAAGGGGGGGCAGATACGCAGTATTTT
TRBV12-5,NA,NA,13,TRBJ1-2,CASGLVPPGGYTF,TGTGCTAGTGGTTTGGTACCGCCTGGGGGCTACACCTTC
TRBV7-9,NA,once,12,TRBJ1-2,CASSPLEGSYTF,TGTGCCAGCAGCCCCTTGGAGGGGAGCTACACCTTC
TRBV11-1,TRBD2,NA,15,TRBJ2-3,CASAGLAGGTDTQYF,TGTGCCAGCGCGGGACTAGCGGGGGGCACAGATACGCAGTATTTT